A selection of T cell receptor beta chains follows, all from one sample in a study of blood T cell repertoires in COVID-19. The assay was immunoSEQ multiplex PCR, and TCRdb's table has in-frame clones only and misses some. Of 80,000 to 95,000 clones in the sample, around 85% were seen once. Sequenced sample: peripheral blood. The receptor source for this set is a woman in her seventies with acute or convalescent COVID-19. The CDR3 runs from the conserved cysteine through the conserved F or W. The D gene is left open where the match is weak. A clone size is listed for some rows: how often the clone was seen (once, few, many), or a class if it is expanded.

J	D	V	length	size	CDR3	DNA
TRBJ2-1	TRBD1	TRBV5-1	17	once	CASSLGDRGPFYNEQFF	TGCGCCAGCAGCTTGGGGGACAGGGGACCTTTCTACAATGAGCAGTTCTTC
TRBJ1-1	TRBD1	TRBV9	16	NA	CASSHGIGQGATEAFF	TGTGCCAGCAGCCACGGGATCGGACAGGGTGCTACTGAAGCTTTCTTT
TRBJ2-1	TRBD2	TRBV4-3	16	NA	CASSQVAGGPLNEQFF	TGCGCCAGCAGCCAAGTAGCGGGAGGGCCCTTGAATGAGCAGTTCTTC
TRBJ2-3	TRBD2	TRBV19	17	NA	CASSEPVGLASPYTQYF	TGTGCCAGTAGCGAACCTGTAGGACTAGCATCACCCTATACGCAGTATTTT
TRBJ2-3	TRBD2	TRBV11-2	15	NA	CASSLDLAGYYTQYF	TGTGCCAGCAGCTTAGATCTAGCGGGATATTATACGCAGTATTTT
TRBJ1-2	TRBD1	TRBV5-1	15	NA	CASSRGQGGLYGYTF	TGCGCCAGCAGCAGGGGACAGGGGGGGCTCTATGGCTACACCTTC
TRBJ2-3	NA	TRBV5-1	15	NA	CASSLAGGTTDTQYF	TGCGCCAGCAGCTTGGCCGGAGGAACCACAGATACGCAGTATTTT
TRBJ2-2	TRBD2	TRBV5-6	16	few	CASSLGLAEFTGELFF	TGTGCCAGCAGCTTGGGACTAGCGGAGTTCACCGGGGAGCTGTTTTTT
TRBJ2-1	TRBD2	TRBV4-3	17	once	CASSHATLAGEGNEQFF	TGCGCCAGCAGCCACGCTACCCTAGCGGGAGAGGGCAATGAGCAGTTCTTC
TRBJ2-1	NA	TRBV11-3	12	NA	CASSLEGRGQFF	TGTGCCAGCAGCTTAGAAGGCAGGGGGCAGTTCTTC
TRBJ2-3	TRBD1	TRBV4-2	17	NA	CASSQATGTGWADTQYF	TGTGCCAGCAGCCAAGCAACCGGGACAGGGTGGGCAGATACGCAGTATTTT
TRBJ2-3	TRBD1	TRBV11-3	15	once	CASSPSGGSVDTQYF	TGTGCCAGCAGCCCCTCAGGGGGAAGCGTCGATACGCAGTATTTT
TRBJ1-5	TRBD1	TRBV18	15	NA	CASSPSGQGAQPQHF	TGTGCCAGCTCACCATCGGGACAGGGGGCTCAGCCCCAGCATTTT
TRBJ1-2	NA	TRBV7-2	17	NA	CASSLEGNRRSGYGYTF	TGTGCCAGCAGCTTAGAGGGGAACAGAAGGAGTGGCTATGGCTACACCTTC
TRBJ1-3	TRBD1	TRBV5-1	18	NA	CASSPTLTGGASGNTIYF	TGCGCCAGCAGCCCAACACTTACAGGGGGCGCCTCCGGAAACACCATATATTTT
TRBJ2-1	TRBD1	TRBV6-5	15	NA	CASSQTGDPYNEQFF	TGTGCCAGCAGTCAAACAGGGGACCCCTACAATGAGCAGTTCTTC
TRBJ2-4	NA	TRBV6-5	15	NA	CASNNRGGTKNIQYF	TGTGCCAGCAATAACAGAGGAGGGACCAAAAACATTCAGTACTTC
TRBJ1-1	NA	TRBV5-6	16	NA	CASSLGTEIMNTEAFF	TGTGCCAGCAGCTTGGGGACAGAGATTATGAACACTGAAGCTTTCTTT
TRBJ2-3	NA	TRBV6-5	13	once	CASSNIRTDTQYF	TGTGCCAGCAGTAATATACGGACAGATACGCAGTATTTT
TRBJ2-3	NA	TRBV6-5	11	NA	CASRLTDTQYF	TGTGCCAGCAGACTAACAGATACGCAGTATTTT
TRBJ1-1	NA	TRBV6-8	14	NA	CATPRGGRSTEAFF	TGTGCCACCCCCCGGGGGGGGAGATCCACTGAAGCTTTCTTT
TRBJ1-2	NA	TRBV19	14	NA	CASSTPGYGYGYTF	TGTGCCAGTAGTACCCCGGGGTACGGCTATGGCTACACCTTC
TRBJ1-6	NA	TRBV5-5	15	NA	CASSLLGPPRSPLHF	TGTGCCAGCAGCTTGCTGGGGCCACCCCGATCACCCCTCCACTTT
TRBJ2-3	TRBD2	TRBV3-1/TRBV3-2	15	once	CASSPRGSSTDTQYF	TGTGCCAGCAGCCCCCGCGGGAGCAGCACAGATACGCAGTATTTT
TRBJ1-1	TRBD1	TRBV7-2	13	once	CASTTGSNTEAFF	TGTGCCAGCACGACAGGGTCGAACACTGAAGCTTTCTTT
TRBJ1-1	NA	TRBV30	14	NA	CAWSIGDFNTEAFF	TGTGCCTGGTCTATAGGAGACTTCAACACTGAAGCTTTCTTT
TRBJ1-2	TRBD1	TRBV7-2	14	NA	CASSTGTAYYGYTF	TGTGCCAGCAGCACTGGGACAGCCTACTATGGCTACACCTTC
TRBJ1-3	TRBD1	TRBV19	14	NA	CASQPGTGKYTIYF	TGTGCCAGCCAGCCCGGGACAGGGAAATACACCATATATTTT
TRBJ2-4	NA	TRBV9	15	NA	CASSVSGLAKNIQYF	TGTGCCAGCAGCGTTAGCGGATTAGCCAAAAACATTCAGTACTTC
TRBJ2-2	NA	TRBV11-2	16	once	CASSSSVNPNTGELFF	TGTGCCAGCAGCTCTAGCGTGAACCCAAACACCGGGGAGCTGTTTTTT
TRBJ2-5	TRBD1	TRBV7-9	17	NA	CASSPFYGQGQGETQYF	TGTGCCAGCAGCCCCTTTTACGGCCAGGGACAGGGGGAGACCCAGTACTTC
TRBJ2-2	TRBD1	TRBV15	15	few	CATSRRDSHTGELFF	TGTGCCACCAGCAGAAGGGACAGCCACACCGGGGAGCTGTTTTTT
TRBJ2-1	NA	TRBV10-1	16	NA	CASSQRARSSYNEQFF	TGCGCCAGCAGTCAAAGAGCTCGGAGCTCCTACAATGAGCAGTTCTTC
TRBJ1-1	NA	TRBV11-2	13	NA	CASTSLISREAFF	TGTGCCAGCACCTCCCTCATATCCAGAGAAGCTTTCTTT
TRBJ2-3	TRBD1	TRBV4-2	19	NA	CASSNLGTGGASSTDTQYF	TGTGCCAGCAGCAATCTGGGGACAGGGGGCGCCTCTAGCACAGATACGCAGTATTTT
TRBJ2-1	TRBD2	TRBV13	15	NA	CASSLDYAGVNEQFF	TGTGCCAGCAGCTTAGATTACGCGGGGGTCAATGAGCAGTTCTTC
TRBJ1-5	NA	TRBV24-1	13	NA	CATSAEGGQPQHF	TGTGCCACCAGCGCAGAAGGGGGTCAGCCCCAGCATTTT
TRBJ1-5	NA	TRBV6-1	14	NA	CASSDRVYNQPQHF	TGTGCCAGCAGTGACAGGGTATACAATCAGCCCCAGCATTTT
TRBJ2-2	NA	TRBV11-2	18	NA	CASSSRSGGRPNTGELFF	TGTGCCAGCAGCTCGCGATCGGGTGGGAGGCCGAACACCGGGGAGCTGTTTTTT
TRBJ1-1	NA	TRBV30	15	NA	CAWSVRGGVHTEAFF	TGTGCCTGGAGTGTAAGGGGGGGAGTCCACACTGAAGCTTTCTTT